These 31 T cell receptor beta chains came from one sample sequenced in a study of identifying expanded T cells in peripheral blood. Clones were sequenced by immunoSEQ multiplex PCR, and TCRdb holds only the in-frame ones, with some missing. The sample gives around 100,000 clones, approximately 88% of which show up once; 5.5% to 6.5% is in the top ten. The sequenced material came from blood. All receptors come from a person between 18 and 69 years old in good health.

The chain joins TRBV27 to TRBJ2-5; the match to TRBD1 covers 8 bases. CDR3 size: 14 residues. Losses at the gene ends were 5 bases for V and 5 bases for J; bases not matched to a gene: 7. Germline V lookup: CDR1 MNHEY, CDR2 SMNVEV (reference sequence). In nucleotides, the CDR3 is TGTGCCAGCAGTGAGGCAGGGGGCCGGGAGACCCAGTACTTC. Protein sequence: CASSEAGGRETQYF.

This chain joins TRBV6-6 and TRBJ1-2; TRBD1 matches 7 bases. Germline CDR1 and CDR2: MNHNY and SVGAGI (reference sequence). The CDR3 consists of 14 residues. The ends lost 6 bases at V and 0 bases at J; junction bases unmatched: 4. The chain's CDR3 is CASRGTATNYGYTF. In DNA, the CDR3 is TGTGCCAGCAGGGGGACAGCCACTAACTATGGCTACACCTTC.

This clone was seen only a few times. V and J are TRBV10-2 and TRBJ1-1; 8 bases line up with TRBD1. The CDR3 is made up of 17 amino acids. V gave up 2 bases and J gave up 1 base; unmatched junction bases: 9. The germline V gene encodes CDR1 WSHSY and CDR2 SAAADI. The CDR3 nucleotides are TGCGCCAGCAGTGAGGCCCTCAGGGGGCGGGGGAACACTGAAGCTTTCTTT. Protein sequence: CASSEALRGRGNTEAFF.

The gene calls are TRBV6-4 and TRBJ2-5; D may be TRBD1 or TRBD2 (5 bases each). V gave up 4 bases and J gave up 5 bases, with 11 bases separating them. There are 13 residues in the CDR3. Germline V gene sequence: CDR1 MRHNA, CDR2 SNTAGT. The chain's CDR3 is CASSVWDGETQYF. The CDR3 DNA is TGTGCCAGCAGTGTGTGGGACGGGGAGACCCAGTACTTC.

CDR3 coding DNA: TGTGCCAGCCGGACAGGGGACAATGGCTACACCTTC. This translates into CASRTGDNGYTF. V and J are TRBV6-5 and TRBJ1-2, with 9 bases matching TRBD1. This CDR3 has 12 residues. Losses at the gene ends were 8 bases for V and 6 bases for J; bases not matched to a gene: 4. Germline V gene sequence: CDR1 MNHEY, CDR2 SVGAGI.

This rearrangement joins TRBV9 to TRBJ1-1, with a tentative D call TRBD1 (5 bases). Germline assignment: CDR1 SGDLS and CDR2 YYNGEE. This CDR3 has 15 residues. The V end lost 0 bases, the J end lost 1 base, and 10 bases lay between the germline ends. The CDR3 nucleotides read TGTGCCAGCAGCGTAGGGGGAGGGGAGAACACTGAAGCTTTCTTT. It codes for CASSVGGGENTEAFF.

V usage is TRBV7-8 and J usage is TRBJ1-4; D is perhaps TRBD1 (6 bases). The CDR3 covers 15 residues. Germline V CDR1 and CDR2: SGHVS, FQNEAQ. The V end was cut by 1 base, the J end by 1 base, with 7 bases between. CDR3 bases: TGTGCCAGCAGCTTAGTGGACAGAACTAATGAAAAACTGTTTTTT. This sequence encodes CASSLVDRTNEKLFF. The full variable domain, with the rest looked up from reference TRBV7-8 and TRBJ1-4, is GAGVSQSPRYKVAKRGQDVALRCDPISGHVSLFWYQQALGQGPEFLTYFQNEAQLDKSGLPSDRFFAERPEGSVSTLKIQRTQQEDSAVYLCASSLVDRTNEKLFFGSGTQLSVL.

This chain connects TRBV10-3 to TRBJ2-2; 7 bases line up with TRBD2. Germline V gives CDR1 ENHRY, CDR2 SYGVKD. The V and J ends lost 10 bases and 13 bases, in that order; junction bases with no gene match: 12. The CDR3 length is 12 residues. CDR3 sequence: CATREVAAGLFF. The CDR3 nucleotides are TGTGCCACCCGGGAGGTGGCCGCCGGGCTGTTTTTT.

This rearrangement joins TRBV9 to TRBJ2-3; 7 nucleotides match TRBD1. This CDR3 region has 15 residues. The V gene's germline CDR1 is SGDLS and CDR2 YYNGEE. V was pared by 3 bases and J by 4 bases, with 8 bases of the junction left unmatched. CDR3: CASSGRAQGSDTQYF. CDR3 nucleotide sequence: TGTGCCAGCAGCGGGCGGGCACAGGGGTCAGATACGCAGTATTTT.

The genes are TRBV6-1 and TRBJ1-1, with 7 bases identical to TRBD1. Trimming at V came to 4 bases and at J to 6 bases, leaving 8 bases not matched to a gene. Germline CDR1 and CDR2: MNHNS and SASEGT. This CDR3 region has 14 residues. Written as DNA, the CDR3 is TGTGCCAGCAGTGTTGGGCAGGGGGAGGCTGAAGCTTTCTTT. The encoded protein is CASSVGQGEAEAFF.

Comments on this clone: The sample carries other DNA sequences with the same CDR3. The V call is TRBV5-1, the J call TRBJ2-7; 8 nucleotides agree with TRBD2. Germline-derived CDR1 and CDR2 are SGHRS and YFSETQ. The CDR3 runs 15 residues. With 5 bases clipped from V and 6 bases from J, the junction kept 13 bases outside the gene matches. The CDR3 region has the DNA TGCGCCAGCAGTTCAGCCGGGACTAGGGCTTCCGAGCAGTACTTC. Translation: CASSSAGTRASEQYF.

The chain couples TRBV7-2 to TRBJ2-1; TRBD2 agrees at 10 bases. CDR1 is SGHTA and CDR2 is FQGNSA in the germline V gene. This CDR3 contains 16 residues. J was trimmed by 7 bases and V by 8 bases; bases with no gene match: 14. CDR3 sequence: CASRQGGTSVMNEQFF. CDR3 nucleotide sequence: TGTGCCAGCCGGCAGGGCGGGACTAGCGTTATGAATGAGCAGTTCTTC.

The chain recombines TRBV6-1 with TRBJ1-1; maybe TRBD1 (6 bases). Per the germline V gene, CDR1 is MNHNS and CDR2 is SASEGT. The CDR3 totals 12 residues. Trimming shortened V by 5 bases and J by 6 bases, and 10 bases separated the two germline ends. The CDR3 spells CASSTTGPEAFF. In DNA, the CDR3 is TGTGCCAGCAGTACCACAGGGCCTGAAGCTTTCTTT.

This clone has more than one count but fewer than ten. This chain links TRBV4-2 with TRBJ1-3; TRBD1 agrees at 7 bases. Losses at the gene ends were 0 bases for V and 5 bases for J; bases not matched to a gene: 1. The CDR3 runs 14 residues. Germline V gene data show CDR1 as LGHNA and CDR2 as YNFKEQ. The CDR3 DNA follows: TGTGCCAGCAGCCAAGAGGGACAGAGAAACACCATATATTTT. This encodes CASSQEGQRNTIYF.

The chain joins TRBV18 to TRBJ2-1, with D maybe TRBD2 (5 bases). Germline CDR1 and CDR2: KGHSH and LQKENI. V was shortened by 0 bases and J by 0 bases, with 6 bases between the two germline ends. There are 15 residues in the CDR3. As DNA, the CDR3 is TGTGCCAGCTCACCACCGGGGAGCTCCTACAATGAGCAGTTCTTC. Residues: CASSPPGSSYNEQFF.

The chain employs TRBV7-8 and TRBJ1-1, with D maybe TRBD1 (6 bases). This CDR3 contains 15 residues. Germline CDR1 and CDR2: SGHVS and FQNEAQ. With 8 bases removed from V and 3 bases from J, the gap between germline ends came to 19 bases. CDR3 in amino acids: CASHQSTGAHTEAFF. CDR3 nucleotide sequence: TGTGCCAGCCACCAATCTACGGGGGCTCACACTGAAGCTTTCTTT.

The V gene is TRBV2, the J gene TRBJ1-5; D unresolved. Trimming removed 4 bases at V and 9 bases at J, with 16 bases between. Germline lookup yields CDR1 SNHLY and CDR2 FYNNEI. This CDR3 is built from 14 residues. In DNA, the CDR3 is TGTGCCAGCAGTGTTGAAGAGGGCAGCCGGCCCCAGCATTTT. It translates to CASSVEEGSRPQHF. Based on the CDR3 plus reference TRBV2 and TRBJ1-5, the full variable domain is EPEVTQTPSHQVTQMGQEVILRCVPISNHLYFYWYRQILGQKVEFLVSFYNNEISEKSEIFDDQFSVERPDGSNFTLKIRSTKLEDSAMYFCASSVEEGSRPQHFGDGTRLSIL.

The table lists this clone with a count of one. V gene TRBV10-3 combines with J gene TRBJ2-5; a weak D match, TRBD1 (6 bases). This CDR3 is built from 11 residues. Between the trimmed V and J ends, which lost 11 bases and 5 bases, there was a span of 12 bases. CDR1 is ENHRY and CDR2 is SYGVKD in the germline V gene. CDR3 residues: CAGGTGETQYF. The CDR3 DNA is TGTGCCGGGGGCACTGGGGAGACCCAGTACTTC.

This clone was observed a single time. The CDR3 here is CASSDQWDGNYGYTF. CDR3 nucleotide sequence: TGTGCCAGCAGTGACCAATGGGACGGAAACTATGGCTACACCTTC. The V call is TRBV6-1, the J call TRBJ1-2, with a weak D call TRBD1 (5 bases). Germline V gives CDR1 MNHNS, CDR2 SASEGT. This CDR3 is built from 15 residues. The germline V and J ends were trimmed by 3 bases and 2 bases, with 13 bases remaining between them.

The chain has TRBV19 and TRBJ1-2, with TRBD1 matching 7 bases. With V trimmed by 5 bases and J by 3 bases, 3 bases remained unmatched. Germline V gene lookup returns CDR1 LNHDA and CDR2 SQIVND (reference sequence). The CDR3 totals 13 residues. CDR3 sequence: CASSSGQDYGYTF. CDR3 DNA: TGTGCCAGTAGTTCAGGACAGGACTATGGCTACACCTTC.

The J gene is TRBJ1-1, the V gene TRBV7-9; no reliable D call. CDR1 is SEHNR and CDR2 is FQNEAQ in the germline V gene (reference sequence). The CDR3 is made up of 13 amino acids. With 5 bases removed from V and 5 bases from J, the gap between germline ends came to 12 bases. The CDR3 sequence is CASSRIGRTEAFF. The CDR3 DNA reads TGTGCCAGCAGCCGGATTGGGAGGACTGAAGCTTTCTTT. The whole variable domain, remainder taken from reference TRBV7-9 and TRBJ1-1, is DTGVSQNPRHKITKRGQNVTFRCDPISEHNRLYWYRQTLGQGPEFLTYFQNEAQLEKSRLLSDRFSAERPKGSFSTLEIQRTEQGDSAMYLCASSRIGRTEAFFGQGTRLTVV.

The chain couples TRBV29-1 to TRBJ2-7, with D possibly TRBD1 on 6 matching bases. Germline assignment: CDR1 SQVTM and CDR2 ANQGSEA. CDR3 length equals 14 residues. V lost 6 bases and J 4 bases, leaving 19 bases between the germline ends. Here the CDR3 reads CSVASQGPRYEQYF. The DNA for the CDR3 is TGCAGCGTCGCTTCACAGGGACCTAGGTACGAGCAGTACTTC.

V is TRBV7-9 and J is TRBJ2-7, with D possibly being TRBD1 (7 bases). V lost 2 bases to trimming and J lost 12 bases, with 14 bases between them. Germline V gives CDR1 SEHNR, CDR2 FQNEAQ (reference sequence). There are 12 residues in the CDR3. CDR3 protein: CASSLKQGGPYF. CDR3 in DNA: TGTGCCAGCAGCTTAAAGCAGGGGGGACCGTACTTC.

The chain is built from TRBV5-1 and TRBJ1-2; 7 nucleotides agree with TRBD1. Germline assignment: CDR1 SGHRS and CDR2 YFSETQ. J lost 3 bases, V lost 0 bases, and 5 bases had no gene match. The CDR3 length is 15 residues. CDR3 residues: CASSLGGQVDYGYTF. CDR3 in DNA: TGCGCCAGCAGCTTGGGAGGACAGGTGGACTATGGCTACACCTTC.

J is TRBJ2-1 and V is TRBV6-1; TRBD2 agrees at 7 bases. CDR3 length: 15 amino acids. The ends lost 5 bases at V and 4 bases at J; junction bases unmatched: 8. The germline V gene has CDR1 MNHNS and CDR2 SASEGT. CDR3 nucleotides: TGTGCCAGCAGTCTCCTAGCGGTGGGGTACAATGAGCAGTTCTTC. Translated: CASSLLAVGYNEQFF.

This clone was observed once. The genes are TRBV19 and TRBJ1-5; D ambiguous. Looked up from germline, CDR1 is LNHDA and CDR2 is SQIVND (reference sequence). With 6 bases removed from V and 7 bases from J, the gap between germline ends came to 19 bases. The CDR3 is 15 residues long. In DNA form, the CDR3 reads TGTGCCAGTAGCCAGAGTAGCGTCGGTGGGCAGCCCCAGCATTTT. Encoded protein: CASSQSSVGGQPQHF.

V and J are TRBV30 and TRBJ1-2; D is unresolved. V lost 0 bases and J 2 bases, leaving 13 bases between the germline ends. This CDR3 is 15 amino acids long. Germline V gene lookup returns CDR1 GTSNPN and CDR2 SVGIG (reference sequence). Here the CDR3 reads CAWSVLLAGNYGYTF. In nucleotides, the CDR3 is TGTGCCTGGAGTGTACTTTTGGCTGGGAACTATGGCTACACCTTC.

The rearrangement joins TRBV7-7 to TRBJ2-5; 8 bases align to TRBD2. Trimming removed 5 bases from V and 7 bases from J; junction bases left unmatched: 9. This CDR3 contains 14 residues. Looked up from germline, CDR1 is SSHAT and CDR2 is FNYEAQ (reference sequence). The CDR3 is CASSPPGLGRTQYF. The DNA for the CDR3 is TGTGCCAGCAGCCCCCCGGGACTAGGGAGGACCCAGTACTTC.

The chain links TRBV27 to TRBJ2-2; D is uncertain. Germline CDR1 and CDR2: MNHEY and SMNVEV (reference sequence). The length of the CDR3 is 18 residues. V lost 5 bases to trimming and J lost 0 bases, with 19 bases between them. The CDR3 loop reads CASSRKGPWLTNTGELFF. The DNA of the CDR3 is TGTGCCAGCAGTCGAAAAGGTCCGTGGCTGACGAACACCGGGGAGCTGTTTTTT.

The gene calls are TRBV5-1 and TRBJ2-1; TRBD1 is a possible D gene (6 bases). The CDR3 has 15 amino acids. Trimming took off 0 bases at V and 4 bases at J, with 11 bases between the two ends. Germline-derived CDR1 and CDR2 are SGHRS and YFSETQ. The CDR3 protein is CASSLGDTGYNEQFF. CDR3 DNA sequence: TGCGCCAGCAGCTTGGGGGACACCGGGTACAATGAGCAGTTCTTC.

The CDR3 here is CASGLGTSVETQYF. The DNA of the CDR3 is TGTGCTAGTGGCCTCGGGACTAGCGTAGAGACCCAGTACTTC. V gene TRBV12-5 combines with J gene TRBJ2-5, with 10 bases aligning to TRBD2. J gave up 4 bases and V 6 bases, and 5 bases lay outside the gene matches. The CDR3 consists of 14 residues. The germline V gene has CDR1 LGHNT and CDR2 FRNRAP.